The 4 T cell receptor beta chains presented below share a single source sample, sequenced in a study of blood T cells in healthy people across ages. The second PCR ran about 6 to 11 cycles with a sample-barcoded 5' primer and J-beta primers. TCRdb recomputed calls from the 5' RACE reads with MiXCR, one row per CDR3 protein. This sample yields approximately 1.5 million distinct CDR3 sequences, of which 30% to 40% are seen a single time; approximately 10% belongs to the top ten. Sequencing used blood. Source of these receptors: a woman in her twenties or thirties in good health.

The rearrangement joins TRBV20-1 to TRBJ2-2, with no clear D. This CDR3 is built from 15 residues. The germline V and J ends were trimmed by 6 bases and 3 bases, with 17 bases remaining between them. Germline V lookup: CDR1 DFQATT, CDR2 SNEGSKA (reference sequence). In nucleotides, the CDR3 is TGCAGTGCACCCCTAGTGGGAAGGGACACCGGGGAGCTGTTTTTT. Translating gives CSAPLVGRDTGELFF.

V is TRBV3-1 and J is TRBJ1-4; a possible D gene is TRBD1 (5 bases). V dropped 4 bases and J dropped 4 bases, with 13 bases sitting between them. The CDR3 has 15 amino acids. Germline values: CDR1 LGHDT, CDR2 YNNKEL (reference sequence). CDR3 sequence: CASSPPGRDNEKLFF. For the CDR3, the DNA is TGTGCCAGCAGCCCTCCGGGACGGGATAATGAAAAACTGTTTTTT.

This clonotype was counted many times. The CDR3: CASSQDRDSSSYEQYF. DNA for the CDR3: TGCGCCAGCAGCCAAGACCGGGACAGTTCCTCCTACGAGCAGTACTTC. The rearrangement uses TRBV4-1 and TRBJ2-7, with TRBD1 matching over 7 bases. The CDR3 spans 16 residues. CDR1 and CDR2 from the germline V gene are MGHRA and YSYEKL. The V and J ends lost 0 bases and 0 bases, in that order; junction bases with no gene match: 5.

This clonotype occurred a few times. The chain has TRBV5-1 and TRBJ2-7; TRBD1 aligns across 10 bases. This CDR3 has 15 residues. CDR1 and CDR2 from the germline V gene are SGHRS and YFSETQ. With V trimmed by 4 bases and J by 2 bases, 6 bases remained unmatched. The CDR3 loop reads CASSQGTGETYEQYF. In DNA, the CDR3 is TGCGCCAGCAGCCAGGGGACAGGGGAGACCTACGAGCAGTACTTC.